The T cell receptor (beta chain) under discussion was sequenced for a study of human T cells and chemical hapten exposure. About the study: On the upper back, patch tests were applied with 0.01% DPC and read at 6 days. Chiefly female patients presented with alopecia areata, totalis or universalis. General observations from the study: The number of TCRs above 1 in 1000 frequency did not change after DPC sensitization.

TCRdb re-called the RACE reads through MiXCR, storing one row per CDR3 protein. This table holds approximately 110,000 distinct CDR3 sequences, less than 35% found once. Time point given: patch test 3, about 24 weeks after DPC sensitization. Treatment noted: therapeutic diphenylcyclopropenone sensitization with weekly scalp DPC. The starting material, unfractionated whole blood, was used for total RNA extraction. The CDR3 consists of 15 residues. The ends were cut back, 2 bases at V and 4 bases at J, with 13 bases in the middle. The V gene's germline CDR1 is SEHNR and CDR2 FQNEAQ (reference sequence). A remark on this clonotype: The antigen is undetermined.

This sequence was found in a middle-aged man with alopecia areata. Some clones in this sample may be carry-over from other donors' samples. The genes are TRBV7-9 and TRBJ2-3, with D possibly TRBD1 on 6 matching bases. The sequencing used whole blood, collected in connection with sensitization to the hapten diphenylcyclopropenone (DPC). CDR3 sequence: CASSLFRGPPDTQYF. CDR3 DNA: TGTGCCAGCAGCTTATTCAGGGGTCCTCCAGATACGCAGTATTTT.